These 22 T cell receptor beta chains came from one sample sequenced in a study of response to subunit inactivated influenza vaccine. TCRdb re-analysed the RT-PCR reads in MiXCR, keeping a single row per CDR3 protein. This table holds 430,000 or so distinct CDR3 sequences, about 10% found once. Sequenced material: PBMCs from blood, taken 35 to 45 days after vaccination. These receptors all stem from a man in his fifties who received an inactivated influenza vaccine.

This clonotype has at least ten counts. V usage is TRBV12-3 or TRBV12-4 and J usage is TRBJ2-7; D remains ambiguous. Trimming took off 2 bases at V and 2 bases at J, with 7 bases between the two ends. CDR3 length: 13 residues. The CDR3 DNA reads TGTGCCAGCAGTTTATCAAGAACCTACGAGCAGTACTTC. It yields the protein CASSLSRTYEQYF.

This clonotype came up many times. The chain joins TRBV7-9 to TRBJ1-3; 7 bases agree with TRBD1. From germline, CDR1 is SEHNR and CDR2 FQNEAQ (reference sequence). The CDR3 is made up of 15 amino acids. Germline trimming cut 4 bases from V and 4 bases from J; bases unmatched to any gene: 7. The CDR3: CASSSDRTGGNTIYF. The DNA of the CDR3 is TGTGCCAGCAGCTCCGACCGGACAGGAGGAAACACCATATATTTT. Using reference TRBV7-9 and TRBJ1-3 for the parts outside the CDR3, the full variable domain is DTGVSQNPRHKITKRGQNVTFRCDPISEHNRLYWYRQTLGQGPEFLTYFQNEAQLEKSRLLSDRFSAERPKGSFSTLEIQRTEQGDSAMYLCASSSDRTGGNTIYFGEGSWLTVV.

In this sample, this clonotype turned up many times. The rearrangement joins TRBV7-9 to TRBJ2-1, with TRBD2 matching 7 bases. The CDR3 has 16 residues. The germline CDR1 and CDR2 sequences are SEHNR and FQNEAQ (reference sequence). V lost 1 base, J lost 2 bases, and 5 bases stayed unmatched. This chain's CDR3 is CASSLGPAGTYNEQFF. The CDR3 DNA sequence: TGTGCCAGCAGCTTAGGTCCAGCGGGAACCTACAATGAGCAGTTCTTC.

Ten or more counts support this clonotype. The chain carries TRBV28 and TRBJ2-4; 8 nucleotides match TRBD2. The V segment lost 4 bases and the J segment 8 bases; nucleotides outside the gene matches: 10. CDR1 MDHEN and CDR2 SYDVKM come from the germline V gene. The CDR3 length is 15 residues. CDR3 bases: TGTGCCAGCAGTTCACCCCGCCGGGGGGGGTACATTCAGTACTTC. This translates into CASSSPRRGGYIQYF.

The count of this clonotype is one. This chain connects TRBV6-1 to TRBJ1-2; D gene uncertain. V was pared by 0 bases and J by 8 bases, with 10 bases between. The CDR3 covers 13 residues. Germline CDR1 MNHNS, CDR2 SASEGT. CDR3 loop: CASSEARREGYTF. CDR3 bases: TGTGCCAGCAGTGAAGCTAGGAGGGAGGGCTACACCTTC.

A few counts support this clonotype. The rearrangement joins TRBV7-8 to TRBJ1-6, with D perhaps matching TRBD1 (5 bases). The germline CDR1 and CDR2 sequences are SGHVS and FQNEAQ. Trimming shortened V by 5 bases and J by 8 bases, and 10 bases separated the two germline ends. CDR3 length: 13 amino acids. The CDR3 nucleotides are TGTGCCAGCAGCGCCCAGGGATATTCACCCCTCCACTTT. This translates into CASSAQGYSPLHF. The full variable domain, in which reference TRBV7-8 and TRBJ1-6 provide the parts outside the CDR3, is GAGVSQSPRYKVAKRGQDVALRCDPISGHVSLFWYQQALGQGPEFLTYFQNEAQLDKSGLPSDRFFAERPEGSVSTLKIQRTQQEDSAVYLCASSAQGYSPLHFGNGTRLTVT.

This clonotype turned up a few times. This chain uses TRBV6-2 or TRBV6-3 with TRBJ1-6; D is ambiguous. The length of the CDR3 is 12 residues. Trimming pared 6 bases from V and 8 bases from J, leaving 8 bases between. Germline CDR1 is MNHEY and CDR2 is SVGEGT. CDR3 in amino acids: CASSGSDSPLHF. DNA for the CDR3: TGTGCCAGCAGCGGGTCTGATTCACCCCTCCACTTT.

This clonotype has at least ten counts. The genes are TRBV4-3 and TRBJ2-3; D call uncertain. This CDR3 has 16 amino acids. Germline-derived CDR1 and CDR2 are LGHNA and YSLEER. Trimming took 6 bases from V and 4 from J, leaving 20 bases between them. CDR3 amino acids: CASRPCLPKPPDTQYF. Written as DNA, the CDR3 is TGCGCCAGCAGACCCTGCCTTCCCAAACCCCCAGATACGCAGTATTTT.

This clonotype was observed a few times. V usage is TRBV4-1 and J usage is TRBJ2-1, with TRBD1 matching over 9 bases. V lost 5 bases and J lost 4; bases outside the gene matches: 6. This CDR3 comprises 15 residues. CDR1 is MGHRA, CDR2 YSYEKL, per germline. Written as DNA, the CDR3 is TGCGCCAGCAGCTTCACCGGGACAGGGTACAATGAGCAGTTCTTC. Amino acids: CASSFTGTGYNEQFF.

The chain has TRBV6-5 and TRBJ2-4; D is uncertain. The germline V gene has CDR1 MNHEY and CDR2 SVGAGI. The CDR3 has 15 residues. The V gene lost 0 bases and the J gene lost 3 bases, with 9 bases spanning the gap. CDR3 in DNA: TGTGCCAGCAGTTACTCCTCGAAATACAAAAACATTCAGTACTTC. It translates to CASSYSSKYKNIQYF.

This clonotype was picked up many times. The chain combines TRBV20-1 with TRBJ2-5; 10 bases are a match to TRBD2. This CDR3 comprises 14 residues. With V trimmed by 1 base and J by 5 bases, 4 bases remained unmatched. From germline, CDR1 is DFQATT and CDR2 SNEGSKA (reference sequence). The CDR3 region is CSARASGRVETQYF. The CDR3 DNA reads TGCAGTGCTAGAGCGAGCGGGAGGGTGGAGACCCAGTACTTC.

In its sample, this clonotype was seen many times. V and J are TRBV9 and TRBJ2-5; D is undetermined. The V end lost 0 bases, the J end lost 0 bases, and 6 bases lay between the germline ends. The CDR3 is made up of 14 amino acids. CDR1 and CDR2 from the germline V gene are SGDLS and YYNGEE. CDR3 sequence (DNA): TGTGCCAGCAGCGTAGGACGATACCAAGAGACCCAGTACTTC. Residues: CASSVGRYQETQYF.

This clonotype occurred many times. V is TRBV20-1 and J is TRBJ2-7, with D possibly TRBD1 on 5 matching bases. V was clipped by 1 base and J by 5 bases, with 9 bases between them. The CDR3 has 12 amino acids. Looked up from germline, CDR1 is DFQATT and CDR2 is SNEGSKA (reference sequence). CDR3 DNA: TGCAGTGCTAGAGCTAGGGGCGACGAGCAGTACTTC. Translation: CSARARGDEQYF.

This clonotype was recorded many times. This rearrangement joins TRBV4-3 to TRBJ1-6; D is uncertain. Germline CDR1 and CDR2: LGHNA and YSLEER. This CDR3 is built from 16 residues. The ends were cut back, 0 bases at V and 3 bases at J, with 9 bases in the middle. This chain's CDR3 is CASSQELRSYNSPLHF. The CDR3 region has the DNA TGCGCCAGCAGCCAAGAGCTCAGAAGCTATAATTCACCCCTCCACTTT.

The chain joins TRBV12-3 or TRBV12-4 to TRBJ2-1; 10 bases agree with TRBD2. The length of the CDR3 is 17 residues. With 4 bases clipped from V and 8 bases from J, the junction kept 14 bases outside the gene matches. The CDR3 loop is CASSSRIQRGGRYEQFF. CDR3 in DNA: TGTGCCAGCAGTTCCCGTATCCAGCGGGGGGGGAGGTATGAGCAGTTCTTC.

The chain is built from TRBV7-2 and TRBJ1-1; 8 bases fit TRBD1. The V gene's germline CDR1 is SGHTA and CDR2 FQGNSA. This CDR3 has 15 amino acids. Trimming at V came to 5 bases and at J to 5 bases, leaving 10 bases not matched to a gene. CDR3 coding DNA: TGTGCCAGCAGCCTCGCAGGGGGCGCGGTGACTGAAGCTTTCTTT. This translates into CASSLAGGAVTEAFF.

The chain combines TRBV28 with TRBJ2-7, with 9 nucleotides matching TRBD1. This CDR3 has 14 amino acids. V lost 6 bases, J lost 1 base, and 4 bases stayed unmatched. In germline, CDR1 is MDHEN, CDR2 SYDVKM. This CDR3 reads CASRDRGISYEQYF. The CDR3 region has the DNA TGTGCCAGCAGGGACAGGGGAATATCCTACGAGCAGTACTTC.

This clonotype was seen a few times. The chain couples TRBV18 to TRBJ2-7, with D possibly called TRBD1 or TRBD2 (5 bases each). CDR3 length: 15 amino acids. The germline V and J ends were trimmed by 3 bases and 9 bases, with 21 bases remaining between them. The germline V gene encodes CDR1 KGHSH and CDR2 LQKENI. CDR3 loop: CASSPRDRTATWQYF. CDR3 nucleotide sequence: TGTGCCAGCTCACCCAGGGACCGGACGGCTACGTGGCAGTACTTC. The variable domain in full, with the rest retrieved from reference TRBV18 and TRBJ2-7, is NAGVMQNPRHLVRRRGQEARLRCSPMKGHSHVYWYRQLPEEGLKFMVYLQKENIIDESGMPKERFSAEFPKEGPSILRIQQVVRGDSAAYFCASSPRDRTATWQYFGPGTRLTVT.

The CDR3 bases are TGTGCCACCGGGGCTTACGTCATACTGAACACTGAAGCTTTCTTT. Amino acids: CATGAYVILNTEAFF. The V gene is TRBV28, the J gene TRBJ1-1, with D tentatively TRBD1 (5 bases). The CDR3 sequence is 15 residues long. Germline V gene sequence: CDR1 MDHEN, CDR2 SYDVKM. Trimming left V 10 bases short and J 0 bases short, with 18 bases between.

This clonotype came up many times. V usage is TRBV4-2 and J usage is TRBJ2-5, with 7 nucleotides matching TRBD2. Germline V gene lookup returns CDR1 LGHNA and CDR2 YNFKEQ. The CDR3 extends over 16 amino acids. Germline trimming cut 0 bases from V and 5 bases from J; bases unmatched to any gene: 9. CDR3 sequence: CASSQDHSLATETQYF. In nucleotides, the CDR3 is TGTGCCAGCAGCCAAGACCACTCACTAGCGACCGAGACCCAGTACTTC.

This clonotype has just a few counts. This sequence joins TRBV7-2 and TRBJ2-5; D is possibly TRBD2 (6 bases). The CDR3 spans 14 residues. With 5 bases removed from V and 2 bases from J, the gap between germline ends came to 12 bases. The germline gives CDR1 SGHTA, CDR2 FQGNSA. CDR3 protein: CASSQVSGQETQYF. The CDR3, as DNA: TGTGCCAGCAGCCAAGTAAGCGGGCAAGAGACCCAGTACTTC. The variable domain in full, with the rest retrieved from reference TRBV7-2 and TRBJ2-5, is GAGVSQSPSNKVTEKGKDVELRCDPISGHTALYWYRQSLGQGLEFLIYFQGNSAPDKSGLPSDRFSAERTGGSVSTLTIQRTQQEDSAVYLCASSQVSGQETQYFGPGTRLLVL.

This chain connects TRBV12-3 or TRBV12-4 to TRBJ2-4, with D possibly matching TRBD1 (6 bases). This CDR3 contains 13 residues. V dropped 6 bases and J dropped 3 bases, with 9 bases sitting between them. CDR3 nucleotides: TGTGCCAGCAGCCCGGGACACAAAAACATTCAGTACTTC. Amino acids: CASSPGHKNIQYF.